A selection of T cell receptor beta chains follows, all from one sample in a study of technical replicates of blood from several donors. Clones were sequenced by immunoSEQ multiplex PCR, and TCRdb holds only the in-frame ones, with some missing. The sample carries some 94,000 clones, less than 95% recorded once. The sequenced material came from T cells isolated from PBMCs. Receptor source: a human donor in good health. CDR3s include the opening cysteine and the closing phenylalanine or tryptophan. D genes are given only for firm matches. Size is omitted from some rows. Given values are once, few, many or a class for expanded clones.

j_call d_call v_call clone_size cdr3_aa cdr3_nt
TRBJ2-1 - TRBV7-9 - CASSLESQREQFF TGTGCCAGCAGCTTAGAATCTCAGCGTGAGCAGTTCTTC
TRBJ2-7 - TRBV5-1 - CASSLAGGAYEQYF TGCGCCAGCAGCTTGGCCGGCGGCGCCTACGAGCAGTACTTC
TRBJ2-5 - TRBV2 - CASSENRRETQYF TGTGCCAGCAGTGAAAATAGGCGGGAGACCCAGTACTTC
TRBJ2-1 - TRBV5-1 - CASSLSGGDEQFF TGCGCCAGCAGCTTGTCGGGTGGAGATGAGCAGTTCTTC
TRBJ2-7 - TRBV7-2 - CASSSQGYEQYF TGTGCCAGCAGCTCACAGGGTTACGAGCAGTACTTC
TRBJ2-5 - TRBV7-3 - CASSLEGWETQYF TGTGCCAGCAGCTTGGAGGGATGGGAGACCCAGTACTTC
TRBJ1-2 - TRBV19 - CASSINTGLNYGYTF TGTGCCAGTAGTATTAATACAGGCCTCAACTATGGCTACACCTTC
TRBJ2-2 - TRBV4-2 - CASSQVRAGELFF TGTGCCAGCAGCCAAGTCCGGGCCGGGGAGCTGTTTTTT
TRBJ2-1 TRBD2 TRBV11-2 - CASSLVGTSGTTKQFF TGTGCCAGCAGCTTAGTTGGGACTAGCGGGACAACCAAGCAGTTCTTC
TRBJ1-4 TRBD1 TRBV7-2 - CASSRGTGDLWKLFF TGTGCCAGCAGCCGAGGGACAGGGGACCTGTGGAAACTGTTTTTT
TRBJ2-7 TRBD2 TRBV4-1 - CASSQGTSGGEQYF TGCGCCAGCAGCCAAGGCACTAGCGGAGGCGAGCAGTACTTC
TRBJ1-1 - TRBV4-1 - CASSQVKQVAEAFF TGCGCCAGCAGCCAAGTGAAACAGGTTGCTGAAGCTTTCTTT
TRBJ2-1 TRBD2 TRBV14 - CASSQERGGRPYNEQFF TGTGCCAGCAGCCAAGAAAGGGGCGGGAGGCCTTACAATGAGCAGTTCTTC
TRBJ1-4 - TRBV19 - CASSASDFEKLFF TGTGCCAGTAGTGCCTCGGACTTTGAAAAACTGTTTTTT
TRBJ2-7 TRBD1 TRBV18 few CASSPGQGAYEQYF TGTGCCAGCTCACCAGGACAGGGGGCATACGAGCAGTACTTC
TRBJ2-7 - TRBV30 - CAWSVKWSEQYF TGTGCCTGGAGTGTAAAGTGGAGCGAGCAGTACTTC
TRBJ1-5 TRBD1 TRBV27 - CASSATGVGQPQHF TGTGCCAGCAGTGCTACAGGGGTCGGGCAGCCCCAGCATTTT
TRBJ2-7 - TRBV7-2 - CASSLPRELEEQYF TGTGCCAGCAGCTTACCCCGGGAGCTAGAGGAGCAGTACTTC
TRBJ1-5 TRBD1 TRBV28 - CASRRDRSNQPQHF TGTGCCAGCAGACGGGACAGAAGTAATCAGCCCCAGCATTTT
TRBJ1-2 TRBD1 TRBV5-1 - CASSPSQGNYGYTF TGCGCCAGCAGCCCTTCACAGGGGAACTATGGCTACACCTTC
TRBJ2-1 - TRBV27 - CASRSFNEQFF TGTGCCAGCAGATCGTTCAATGAGCAGTTCTTC
TRBJ2-3 - TRBV6-5 - CASRKLAASTDTQYF TGTGCCAGCAGGAAACTAGCAGCTAGCACAGATACGCAGTATTTT
TRBJ1-3 TRBD1 TRBV7-2 - CASSLGQGVYSGNTIYF TGTGCCAGCAGCTTAGGACAGGGAGTCTACTCTGGAAACACCATATATTTT
TRBJ2-7 TRBD1 TRBV7-6 - CASSSPGGFSYEQYF TGTGCCAGCAGCTCCCCAGGGGGATTCAGCTACGAGCAGTACTTC